This TCR beta chain stems from a study of T cells in Graves' hyperthyroidism and ophthalmopathy. TCR beta CDR3 region amplification was performed from RNA transcripts. HTBI primers drove first-round RT-PCR of the TCR CDR3. Via MiXCR, TCRdb re-called the multiplex PCR reads, giving one row per CDR3 protein. The sample lists nearly 750,000 distinct CDR3 sequences, approximately 36% occurring once. A lack of ophthalmopathy progression within 18 months defined stable Graves' hyperthyroidism. The V gene lost 6 bases and the J gene lost 4 bases, with 15 bases spanning the gap. Germline V gives CDR1 DFQATT, CDR2 SNEGSKA (reference sequence). This CDR3 is 14 amino acids long.

The sequence was collected from a woman in her thirties or forties with Graves' hyperthyroidism. Material for sequencing was blood. The chain joins TRBV20-1 to TRBJ1-4; D might be TRBD1 (5 bases). CDR3 in DNA: TGCAGTGCCCCATGGGGGGGGGGTAATGAAAAACTGTTTTTT. Residues: CSAPWGGGNEKLFF.